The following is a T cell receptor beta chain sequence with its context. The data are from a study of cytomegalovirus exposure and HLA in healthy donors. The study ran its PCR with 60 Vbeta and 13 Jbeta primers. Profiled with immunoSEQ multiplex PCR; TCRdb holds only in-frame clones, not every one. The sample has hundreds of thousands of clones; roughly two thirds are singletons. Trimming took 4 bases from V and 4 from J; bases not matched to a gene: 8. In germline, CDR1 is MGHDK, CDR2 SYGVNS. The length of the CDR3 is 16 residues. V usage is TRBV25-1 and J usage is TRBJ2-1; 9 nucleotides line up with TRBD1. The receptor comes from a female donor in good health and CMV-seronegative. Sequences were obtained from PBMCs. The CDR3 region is CASSGRDRGLYNEQFF. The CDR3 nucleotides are TGTGCCAGCAGTGGCAGAGACAGGGGGTTGTACAATGAGCAGTTCTTC.